This T cell receptor (beta chain) was found in a study of blood T cell repertoires in COVID-19. The wider study: Samples came from the United States, Italy and Spain, spanning acute and convalescent COVID-19.

Germline-derived CDR1 and CDR2 are LGHNA and YNFKEQ. V dropped 0 bases and J dropped 8; count of bases not matched to a gene: 9. The CDR3 has 16 residues. Participants' own reports of clinical history determined their cohort assignment. The table came from immunoSEQ multiplex PCR; TCRdb's copy has only in-frame clones and leaves some out. Of approximately 300,000 clones listed, around 87% are singletons. The sequencing sample was made of PBMCs or T cells enriched from blood (not recorded which). The sequence derives from a young woman with acute COVID-19. The V and J genes are TRBV4-2 and TRBJ2-3, with 9 positions matching TRBD2. The CDR3 nucleotides read TGTGCCAGCAGCCAAGATATAGCGGGAGTCCCCCTTACGCAGTATTTT. Amino acids: CASSQDIAGVPLTQYF.